The T cell receptor beta chain under discussion was sequenced for a study of blood T cell repertoires in COVID-19 (dated by TCRdb to the early 2020s). About the study as a whole: The collaborator samples originated in the United States, Italy and Spain and spanned the acute and convalescent phases of COVID-19. The prospective study material was composed of cDNA or gDNA derived from T cells, B-cell-depleted T cells, or PBMCs. Subjects who had been exposed to COVID-19, were actively infected with it, or had recovered from it provided the deeply sampled blood TCRbeta repertoires that made up the dataset. The repertoires were released in a freely available public database intended as a resource for research on the immune response to SARS-CoV-2. The samples were drawn from two sources: the first 160 participants of the ongoing ImmuneRACE study, and 1,000 to 1,500 subjects contributed by 6 global collaborators. Sample metadata almost always included a de-identified subject ID, COVID-19 status, age in years and sex. HLA class I and class II types, where available, came from metadata supplied by the sample provider rather than from assay-based typing. Broader findings and caveats from the paper: How much clinical and demographic metadata was included differed by source and by participant, and the metadata was provided uncurated.

Whole blood was collected in K2EDTA tubes by collaborating institutions according to the institutions' own protocols. For TCRbeta analysis, collaborator samples were shipped as frozen whole blood, as isolated PBMCs, or as DNA extracted from either sample type. This clone was observed a single time. Its antigen remains undetermined. Qualities for individual bases were not recorded, and no much larger clone is one base off. Relative to germline, V is 4 bases shorter and J is 5 bases shorter, with 15 bases between their ends. CDR1 KGHSH and CDR2 LQKENI were looked up in the germline V gene. Measured from the cysteine to the phenylalanine, the CDR3 is 14 residues long. Just CDR3 DNA is preserved here, 42 bases in frame from base 1. The immunoSEQ Assay, a bias-controlled multiplex PCR, was used to amplify TCRbeta CDR3 regions from genomic DNA. As for the original processing: Within the assay, amplification of reference gene primers was used to estimate how many nucleated cells each sample contained. Sequence reads were collapsed and filtered to measure the absolute abundance of every unique TCRbeta CDR3 rearrangement. For each sample, productive Simpson clonality was calculated as the square root of Simpson's diversity index across productive rearrangements. This immuneACCESS table, as held by TCRdb, lists in-frame sequences with V and J called but not all clones. Of the missing ones, under half trace to an unresolved V gene in checked studies; the others have no known cause. V, J and clone size are those of that table, while D and trimming were read from the DNA. This sample is represented by around 260,000 clones; over 75% of them were singletons. In total, the top ten clones hold roughly 13% of the sample.

This receptor was obtained from a human donor in a cohort sampled during active COVID-19. This chain is built from TRBV18 and TRBJ2-7, and TRBD2 may be the D gene, going by 6 matching bases. Sequenced material: peripheral blood. This receptor carries the CDR3 CASSRIGGGHEQYF. The sequenced DNA: TGTGCCAGCTCACGAATCGGTGGAGGGCACGAGCAGTACTTC.